The 15 T cell receptor beta chains in this list originate from one sample, sequenced in a study of blood T cell repertoires in COVID-19. TCRdb's copy holds only in-frame clones and misses some; the assay was immunoSEQ multiplex PCR. Here the sample spans 95,000 to 100,000 clones, around 94% being singletons. The sequenced material came from peripheral blood. These receptors all stem from a man aged 50-59 years with active COVID-19.

The V call is TRBV24-1, the J call TRBJ2-3, with 11 bases lining up with TRBD1. CDR3 length equals 16 residues. CDR1 KGHDR and CDR2 SFDVKD come from the germline V gene. The V and J ends lost 4 bases and 5 bases, in that order; junction bases with no gene match: 7. CDR3 sequence: CATSDMGQGDRDTQYF. CDR3 sequence (DNA): TGTGCCACCAGTGACATGGGACAGGGGGATAGAGATACGCAGTATTTT.

The rearrangement joins TRBV27 to TRBJ2-2; 9 bases align to TRBD1. This CDR3 contains 16 residues. CDR1 is MNHEY and CDR2 is SMNVEV in the germline V gene (reference sequence). With 5 bases clipped from V and 2 bases from J, the junction kept 6 bases outside the gene matches. The CDR3 nucleotides are TGTGCCAGCAGTCCAAGGACAGGGGTCAACACCGGGGAGCTGTTTTTT. Encoded protein: CASSPRTGVNTGELFF.

This chain links TRBV29-1 with TRBJ2-4; 12 bases fit TRBD2. The CDR3 length is 15 residues. V lost 4 bases, J lost 1 base, and 2 bases stayed unmatched. CDR1 and CDR2 from the germline V gene are SQVTM and ANQGSEA. The chain's CDR3 is CSVGTSGRAKNIQYF. In DNA, the CDR3 is TGCAGCGTTGGAACTAGCGGGAGGGCCAAAAACATTCAGTACTTC.

The chain employs TRBV6-5 and TRBJ1-3; D uncertain. CDR3 length equals 14 residues. V was clipped by 5 bases and J by 0 bases, with 8 bases between them. Germline assignment: CDR1 MNHEY and CDR2 SVGAGI. The CDR3 reads CASSPIGSGNTIYF. In DNA, the CDR3 is TGTGCCAGCAGTCCTATTGGCTCTGGAAACACCATATATTTT.

This clone was detected once. This chain uses TRBV14 with TRBJ1-2; 7 nucleotides line up with TRBD1. The length of the CDR3 is 16 residues. Trimming took 1 base from V and 7 from J; bases not matched to a gene: 12. Germline lookup yields CDR1 SGHDN and CDR2 FVKESK. CDR3 sequence (DNA): TGTGCCAGCAGCCAAGGGGTACAGGGGAGGAATTTTGGCTACACCTTC. Its translation: CASSQGVQGRNFGYTF.

The CDR3 sequence is CASSGTLLRGTQYF. Here the CDR3 DNA reads TGTGCCAGCAGCGGGACTCTACTTCGGGGTACGCAGTATTTT. The chain employs TRBV5-4 and TRBJ2-3, with TRBD2 as a possible D gene (6 bases). CDR3 length equals 14 residues. Germline V CDR1 and CDR2: SGHNT, YYREEE (reference sequence). V dropped 4 bases and J dropped 8 bases, with 17 bases sitting between them.

The gene calls are TRBV2 and TRBJ2-7; TRBD2 matches 7 bases. The CDR3 covers 14 residues. Germline V gives CDR1 SNHLY, CDR2 FYNNEI. V shed 8 bases, J shed 0 bases, and the junction held 7 bases outside the gene matches. CDR3 residues: CASGSGTNSYEQYF. The CDR3 DNA follows: TGTGCCAGCGGGTCCGGGACTAACTCCTACGAGCAGTACTTC.

J is TRBJ2-7 and V is TRBV25-1; D ambiguous. Trimming shortened V by 1 base and J by 2 bases, and 6 bases separated the two germline ends. This CDR3 spans 13 amino acids. The germline CDR1 and CDR2 sequences are MGHDK and SYGVNS. The CDR3 loop is CASSEFGTYEQYF. CDR3 sequence (DNA): TGTGCCAGCAGTGAATTCGGTACCTACGAGCAGTACTTC.

The chain combines TRBV11-2 with TRBJ2-1; D possibly corresponds to TRBD1 (5 bases). Germline assignment: CDR1 SGHAT and CDR2 FQNNGV. CDR3 length: 13 amino acids. V was pared by 9 bases and J by 7 bases, with 16 bases between. The CDR3 DNA reads TGTGCCAGTCTTAGGGGTAGCTCTAATGAGCAGTTCTTC. Residues: CASLRGSSNEQFF.

Only one count was recorded for this clone. V and J are TRBV7-3 and TRBJ2-2, with D possibly being TRBD2 (6 bases). The CDR3 covers 17 residues. The V end lost 0 bases, the J end lost 4 bases, and 15 bases lay between the germline ends. Looked up from germline, CDR1 is SGHTA and CDR2 is FQGTGA. The CDR3 region is CASSLTLEGGRTGELFF. The CDR3 bases are TGTGCCAGCAGCTTAACGTTGGAGGGAGGCCGCACCGGGGAGCTGTTTTTT.

The chain couples TRBV19 to TRBJ2-7; 10 bases match TRBD1. V lost 5 bases to trimming and J lost 3 bases; unmatched junction nucleotides: 1. CDR3 length: 13 residues. From germline, CDR1 is LNHDA and CDR2 SQIVND (reference sequence). The CDR3 nucleotides read TGTGCCAGTAGTGGACAGGGGGTCTACGAGCAGTACTTC. It is translated as CASSGQGVYEQYF.

V is TRBV12-3 or TRBV12-4 and J is TRBJ1-2; TRBD1 is a possible D gene (6 bases). The length of the CDR3 is 12 residues. V shed 3 bases and J shed 6 bases, with 8 bases lying between them. The CDR3 nucleotides are TGTGCCAGCAGTTTCTACAGGGATGGCTACACCTTC. This codes for CASSFYRDGYTF.

This chain joins TRBV28 and TRBJ1-1; maybe TRBD1 (6 bases). CDR1 MDHEN and CDR2 SYDVKM come from the germline V gene. The CDR3 covers 14 residues. Trimming cost V 7 bases and J 1 base, with 13 bases left between them. CDR3 sequence reads: CASTRDTPNTEAFF. CDR3 coding DNA: TGTGCCAGCACCCGGGACACCCCGAACACTGAAGCTTTCTTT. The full variable domain, rest sourced from reference TRBV28 and TRBJ1-1, is DVKVTQSSRYLVKRTGEKVFLECVQDMDHENMFWYRQDPGLGLRLIYFSYDVKMKEKGDIPEGYSVSREKKERFSLILESASTNQTSMYLCASTRDTPNTEAFFGQGTRLTVV.

The chain uses TRBV2 and TRBJ2-7; no definite D call. The CDR3 sequence is 14 residues long. Per germline, CDR1 SNHLY and CDR2 FYNNEI. V was shortened by 4 bases and J by 2 bases, with 12 bases between the two germline ends. This CDR3 reads CASSVRNGAYEQYF. Written as DNA, the CDR3 is TGTGCCAGCAGTGTACGGAACGGAGCCTACGAGCAGTACTTC.

This clone appeared once. The V call is TRBV7-9, the J call TRBJ1-4; maybe TRBD1 (5 bases). Per the germline V gene, CDR1 is SEHNR and CDR2 is FQNEAQ (reference sequence). CDR3 length equals 14 residues. With 6 bases removed from V and 4 bases from J, the gap between germline ends came to 12 bases. In nucleotides, the CDR3 is TGTGCCAGCAGACCGACCGGGGGTAATGAAAAACTGTTTTTT. Residues: CASRPTGGNEKLFF.